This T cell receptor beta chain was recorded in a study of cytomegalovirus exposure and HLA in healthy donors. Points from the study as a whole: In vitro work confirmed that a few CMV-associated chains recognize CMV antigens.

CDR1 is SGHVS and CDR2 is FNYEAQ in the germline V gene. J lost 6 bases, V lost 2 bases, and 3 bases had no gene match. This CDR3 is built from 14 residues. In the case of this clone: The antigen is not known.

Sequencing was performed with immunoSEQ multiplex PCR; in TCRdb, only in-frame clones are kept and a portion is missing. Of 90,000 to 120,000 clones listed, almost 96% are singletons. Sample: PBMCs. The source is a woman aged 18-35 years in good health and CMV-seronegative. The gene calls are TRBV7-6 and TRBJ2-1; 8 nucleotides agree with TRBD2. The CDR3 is CASSLLAGSNEQFF. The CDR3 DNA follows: TGTGCCAGCAGCTTATTAGCGGGGAGCAATGAGCAGTTCTTC.